This T cell receptor (beta chain) was retrieved from a study of T cells after yellow fever vaccination. Study overall: Fractions low in cell number were prepared with SMART-Seq v4 Ultra Low Input.

This clonotype was detected a few times. What it binds is not known. General observations from the study: Among primary-vaccination clones, most reappeared after the booster, at about 95% for CD4 and approximately 90% for CD8. From the bulk population, abundant clonotypes could contaminate and appear within FACS-sorted repertoires.

The authors made TCR cDNA by 5'RACE template switching, adding a universal primer site and UMIs. TCRdb itself ran the 5' RACE reads through MiXCR, one entry per CDR3 protein. This table has 300,000 to 350,000 distinct CDR3 sequences, about 10% appearing once. This CDR3 spans 13 amino acids. V dropped 1 base and J dropped 6 bases, with 9 bases sitting between them. Germline CDR1 SGHTA, CDR2 FQGNSA. This material consisted of CD4+ T cells sorted from PBMCs, taken 45 days after the yellow fever booster vaccination. This clonotype originated in a man aged 18 to 35 who received the YFV17D yellow fever vaccine. The genes are TRBV7-2 and TRBJ2-5; D is ambiguous. The CDR3 DNA is TGTGCCAGCAGCTTAGACGGGCCCCAGACCCAGTACTTC. It codes for CASSLDGPQTQYF.